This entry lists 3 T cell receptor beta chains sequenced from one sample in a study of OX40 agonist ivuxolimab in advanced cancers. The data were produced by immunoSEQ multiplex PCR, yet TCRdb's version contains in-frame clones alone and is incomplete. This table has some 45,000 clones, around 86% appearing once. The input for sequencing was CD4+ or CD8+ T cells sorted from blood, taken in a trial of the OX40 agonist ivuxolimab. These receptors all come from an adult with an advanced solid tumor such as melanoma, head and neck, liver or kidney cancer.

The CDR3 reads CASRPTGSSGNTIYF. The CDR3 nucleotides are TGTGCCAGTAGGCCCACGGGAAGCTCTGGAAACACCATATATTTT. The J gene is TRBJ1-3, the V gene TRBV19; no reliable D call. The CDR3 runs to 15 residues. V lost 6 bases and J 0 bases, leaving 12 bases between the germline ends. Germline loops: CDR1 LNHDA, CDR2 SQIVND (reference sequence).

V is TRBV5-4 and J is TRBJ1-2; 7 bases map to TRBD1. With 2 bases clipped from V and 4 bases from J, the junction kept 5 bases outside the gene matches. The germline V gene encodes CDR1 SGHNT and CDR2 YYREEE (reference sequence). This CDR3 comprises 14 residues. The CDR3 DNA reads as TGTGCCAGCAGCTTAGACAGGGAGTCCTATGGCTACACCTTC. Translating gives CASSLDRESYGYTF.

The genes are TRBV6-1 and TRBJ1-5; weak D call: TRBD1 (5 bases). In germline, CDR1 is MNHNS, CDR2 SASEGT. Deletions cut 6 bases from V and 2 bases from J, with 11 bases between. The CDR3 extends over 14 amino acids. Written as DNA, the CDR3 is TGTGCCAGCAGAAGGGACGGTGGCAATCAGCCCCAGCATTTT. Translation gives CASRRDGGNQPQHF.